A selection of T cell receptor beta chains follows, all from one sample in a study of CD8+CD57+ T cells in acquired aplastic anemia. TCRdb reanalysed the reads using MiXCR and keeps one entry per CDR3 protein. Of around 150,000 distinct CDR3 sequences listed, around 45% were seen once; the top ten hold 0.9% to 1.2%. The material sequenced was sorted CD4+, CD8+, or CD8+CD57+ T cells (not recorded which) from PBMCs. The receptor set was obtained from a human donor in good health. Each CDR3 is given with its conserved first and last residue. D genes are given only for firm matches. A row's size may be missing; if present it is once, few, many or a size class.

17	.	TRBV24-1	.	TRBJ1-5	TGTGCCACCAGTGATTTGGGAGGACCCCCAGGGAATCAGCCCCAGCATTTT	CATSDLGGPPGNQPQHF
12	.	TRBV29-1	few	TRBJ2-1	TGCAGCGTTGATGGCGAGGGGAATGAGCAGTTCTTC	CSVDGEGNEQFF
15	TRBD1	TRBV5-5	few	TRBJ1-3	TGTGCCAGCAGTCCGACAGGGTCTAAAGGAAACACCATATATTTT	CASSPTGSKGNTIYF
17	.	TRBV15	.	TRBJ2-5	TGTGCCACCAGCAGAGATGGCGCAGGGGGGGGTCAAGAGACCCAGTACTTC	CATSRDGAGGGQETQYF
15	.	TRBV7-8	.	TRBJ1-5	TGTGCCAGCAGCGACAGCTCATATAGCAATCAGCCCCAGCATTTT	CASSDSSYSNQPQHF
12	.	TRBV20-1	many	TRBJ1-2	TGCAGTGCTAAGAGGGGGGATAAGGGCTACACCTTC	CSAKRGDKGYTF
16	TRBD1	TRBV5-4	.	TRBJ1-6	TGTGCCAGCAGCATAGGACAGGGGGCGGTCCATTCACCCCTCCACTTT	CASSIGQGAVHSPLHF
16	.	TRBV2	.	TRBJ1-1	TGTGCCAGCAGGGAGGAGCAGGGCAGGTGGAACACTGAAGCTTTCTTT	CASREEQGRWNTEAFF
15	TRBD1	TRBV7-3	.	TRBJ2-2	TGTGCCAGCAGCCAAGGGACAGGGTTCACCGGGGAGCTGTTTTTT	CASSQGTGFTGELFF
16	TRBD1	TRBV4-1	.	TRBJ2-1	TGCGCCAGCATCCCGATTGAGGGGGCCAAAGGCAATGAGCAGTTCTTC	CASIPIEGAKGNEQFF
12	.	TRBV7-8	.	TRBJ2-5	TGTGCCAGCAGTACTCGCCCGGAGACCCAGTACTTC	CASSTRPETQYF
13	TRBD1	TRBV29-1	.	TRBJ2-7	TGCAGCGTTGAGACAGGGGGCGCTTACGAGCAGTACTTC	CSVETGGAYEQYF
15	TRBD2	TRBV7-3	.	TRBJ2-7	TGTGCCAGCAGCTTATCAGCGGGAGGGCCTTACGAGCAGTACTTC	CASSLSAGGPYEQYF
17	TRBD2	TRBV2	.	TRBJ2-1	TGTGCCAGCAGTTTAACTGCGACTAGCGGTGCGTACAATGAGCAGTTCTTC	CASSLTATSGAYNEQFF
16	.	TRBV6-5	.	TRBJ1-5	TGTGCCAGCAGTTACCCGACAGGATATAGCAATCAGCCCCAGCATTTT	CASSYPTGYSNQPQHF
17	.	TRBV11-1	.	TRBJ2-3	TGTGCCAGCAGCTCGGTGAGACAGGATCTGGAGGCAGATACGCAGTATTTT	CASSSVRQDLEADTQYF
16	.	TRBV10-3	.	TRBJ2-2	TGTGCCATCAGTGATCGAGGGATCTCGAACACCGGGGAGCTGTTTTTT	CAISDRGISNTGELFF
15	.	TRBV11-2	few	TRBJ2-4	TGTGCCAGCAGCTCCGGGTACCTAGCCAAAAACATTCAGTACTTC	CASSSGYLAKNIQYF
15	.	TRBV4-2	many	TRBJ2-6	TGTGCCAGCAGCCAAGAGGAGACTGGGGCCAACGTCCTGACTTTC	CASSQEETGANVLTF
14	.	TRBV25-1	.	TRBJ1-1	TGTGCCAGCATGACGAGGTTATCGGACACTGAAGCTTTCTTT	CASMTRLSDTEAFF
14	TRBD2	TRBV5-6	.	TRBJ2-7	TGTGCCAGCAGCTCCCCGGGAGGAGTGGGCGAGCAGTACTTC	CASSSPGGVGEQYF
17	.	TRBV6-1	.	TRBJ1-2	TGTGCCAGCAGTGAATTCCTCAGTGGTGACTCTAACTATGGCTACACCTTC	CASSEFLSGDSNYGYTF
14	.	TRBV3-1	few	TRBJ2-5	TGTGCCAGCAGCCGCCGGGGGGCTGGGGGGACCCAGTACTTC	CASSRRGAGGTQYF
14	.	TRBV20-1	many	TRBJ2-2	TGCAGTGCTAGACTAACAGGGAGGACCGGGGAGCTGTTTTTT	CSARLTGRTGELFF
16	.	TRBV20-1	many	TRBJ2-7	TGCAGTGCTAGAGATGAGCCGGGTCGTAGCTCCTACGAGCAGTACTTC	CSARDEPGRSSYEQYF
13	.	TRBV19	.	TRBJ1-6	TGTGCCAGTAGTCATAACAGGGCTTCACCCCTCCACTTT	CASSHNRASPLHF
14	.	TRBV28	.	TRBJ2-7	TGTGCCAGCAGTTTGCCCGGAAACTCCTACGAGCAGTACTTC	CASSLPGNSYEQYF
14	.	TRBV7-9	many	TRBJ1-5	TGTGCCAGCAGCTTAGAAGGGGTTAATCAGCCCCAGCATTTT	CASSLEGVNQPQHF
10	.	TRBV2	few	TRBJ2-5	TGTGCCAGCACAAGGGAGACCCAGTACTTC	CASTRETQYF
14	.	TRBV2	.	TRBJ1-4	TGTGCCAGCAGTGAAGTAGGGTTTAATGAAAAACTGTTTTTT	CASSEVGFNEKLFF
15	.	TRBV2	.	TRBJ1-3	TGTGCCAGCAGTGGAGAGGGGTTTGCTGGAAACACCATATATTTT	CASSGEGFAGNTIYF
14	TRBD1	TRBV6-1	once	TRBJ2-5	TGTGCCAGCAGACCCGGACAGGGGGGAGAGACCCAGTACTTC	CASRPGQGGETQYF
15	TRBD2	TRBV20-1	many	TRBJ2-1	TGCAGTGCTACACCGACTAGCGGGGTGCACAATGAGCAGTTCTTC	CSATPTSGVHNEQFF
15	.	TRBV6-1	few	TRBJ1-2	TGTGCCAGCAGTGTTGGGCAGGCCTTAGGCTATGGCTACACCTTC	CASSVGQALGYGYTF
13	.	TRBV7-2	many	TRBJ2-5	TGTGCCAGCAGCTTAGGATCCCAAGAGACCCAGTACTTC	CASSLGSQETQYF
13	.	TRBV7-2	.	TRBJ2-1	TGTGCCAGCAGCTTAGAACCCTACAATGAGCAGTTCTTC	CASSLEPYNEQFF
16	.	TRBV25-1	.	TRBJ1-1	TGTGCCAGCAGTGAATCGGGGGCAGTGCGGGGCGCTGAAGCTTTCTTT	CASSESGAVRGAEAFF
16	TRBD2	TRBV6-5	.	TRBJ2-3	TGTGCCAGCAGTTACTCGCACGCGGGGGGGACAGATACGCAGTATTTT	CASSYSHAGGTDTQYF
18	TRBD1	TRBV15	many	TRBJ2-1	TGTGCCACCAGCATGGTCAAGGGGGCGTTAAGTTTTAACAATGAGCAGTTCTTC	CATSMVKGALSFNNEQFF
14	.	TRBV29-1	.	TRBJ2-1	TGCAGCGTCGAGAATCGGGTAACCTACAATGAGCAGTTCTTC	CSVENRVTYNEQFF
16	.	TRBV29-1	.	TRBJ1-1	TGCGGCGTCTCATCCGGGGGCAGATTCATGAACACTGAAGCTTTCTTT	CGVSSGGRFMNTEAFF